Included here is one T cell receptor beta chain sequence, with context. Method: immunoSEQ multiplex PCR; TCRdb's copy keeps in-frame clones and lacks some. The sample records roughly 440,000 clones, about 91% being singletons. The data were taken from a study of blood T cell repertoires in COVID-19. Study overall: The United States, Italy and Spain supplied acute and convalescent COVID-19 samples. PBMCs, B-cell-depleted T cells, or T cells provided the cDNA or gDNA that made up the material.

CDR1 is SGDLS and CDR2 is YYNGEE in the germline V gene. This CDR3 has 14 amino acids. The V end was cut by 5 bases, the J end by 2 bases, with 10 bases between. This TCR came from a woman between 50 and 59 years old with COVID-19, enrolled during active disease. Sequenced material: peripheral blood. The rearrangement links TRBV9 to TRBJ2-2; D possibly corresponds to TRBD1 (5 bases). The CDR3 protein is CASRVTENTGELFF. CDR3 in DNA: TGTGCCAGCAGGGTGACAGAAAACACCGGGGAGCTGTTTTTT.